This TCR beta chain was identified in a study of blood T cell repertoires in COVID-19. Method: immunoSEQ multiplex PCR; TCRdb's copy keeps in-frame clones and lacks some. The top ten hold around 3.7% of the sample, which has fewer than 250,000 clones, around nine tenths seen once. Germline CDR1 SGHAT, CDR2 FQNNGV. V shed 4 bases and J 3 bases; nucleotides not matched to a gene: 7. This CDR3 spans 15 amino acids. V and J are TRBV11-2 and TRBJ1-1, with TRBD1 matching over 8 bases. The sample comprised PBMCs or T cells enriched from blood (not recorded which). The origin of this receptor is a woman in her 30s who had been exposed to COVID-19. In DNA, the CDR3 is TGTGCCAGCAGCTACACGACAGGGGCTGACACTGAAGCTTTCTTT. It encodes CASSYTTGADTEAFF. The entire variable domain, with the rest obtained from reference TRBV11-2 and TRBJ1-1, is as follows: EAGVAQSPRYKIIEKRQSVAFWCNPISGHATLYWYQQILGQGPKLLIQFQNNGVVDDSQLPKDRFSAERLKGVDSTLKIQPAKLEDSAVYLCASSYTTGADTEAFFGQGTRLTVV.